The subject of this entry is one TCR beta chain. The data belong to a study of blood T cell repertoires in COVID-19. Assay: immunoSEQ multiplex PCR; the TCRdb copy retains only in-frame clones and omits some. The sample has 150,000 to 200,000 clones, around four fifths seen once. Germline V lookup: CDR1 ENHRY, CDR2 SYGVKD. The CDR3 contains 15 residues. V gave up 2 bases and J gave up 10 bases, with 15 bases separating them. This chain links TRBV10-3 with TRBJ1-6, with a tentative D call TRBD1 (6 bases). The sequencing input was peripheral blood. The sequence was obtained from a woman between 65 and 79 years old with COVID-19, enrolled during active disease. The CDR3 is CAISELRDIGSPLHF. The CDR3 nucleotides read TGTGCCATCAGTGAGCTCCGGGACATCGGGTCACCCCTCCACTTT.